This T cell receptor beta chain was sequenced during a study of graft-versus-host responses after intestinal transplantation. For the study at large: Transplants were multivisceral, liver-intestinal, or isolated intestinal. Recipients across the board were started on anti-thymocyte globulin induction, then kept on tacrolimus and steroids for 2 to 4 years.

Sequencing used immunoSEQ multiplex PCR; TCRdb keeps in-frame clones, though not all of them. The sample consists of fewer than 50,000 clones, roughly 91% of them appearing once. This clone was observed once. Its antigen is not known. Study-level results: Allograft clonal ratios (graft-versus-host to host-versus-graft) were high in patients who had graft-donor T cell macrochimerism.

The CDR3 totals 15 residues. After removal of 5 bases from V and 4 bases from J, the junction contained 8 bases not matched to a gene. Per germline, CDR1 MDHEN and CDR2 SYDVKM. Here the sequenced sample was PBMCs, taken 524 days after transplant. This receptor was taken from a human patient who received an intestinal transplant, so some T cells may come from the graft donor. The gene calls are TRBV28 and TRBJ2-7, with 10 bases that match TRBD1. The CDR3 sequence is CASSPPGQGLYEQYF. For the CDR3, the DNA is TGTGCCAGCAGTCCCCCGGGACAGGGGCTTTACGAGCAGTACTTC.